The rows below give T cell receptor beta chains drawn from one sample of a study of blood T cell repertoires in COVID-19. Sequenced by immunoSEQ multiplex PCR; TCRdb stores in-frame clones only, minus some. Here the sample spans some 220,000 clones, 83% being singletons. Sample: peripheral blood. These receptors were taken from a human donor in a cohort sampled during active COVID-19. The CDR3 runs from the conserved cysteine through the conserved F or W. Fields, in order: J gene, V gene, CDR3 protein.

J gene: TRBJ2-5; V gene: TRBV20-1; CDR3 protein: CSASRDTGGTQYF
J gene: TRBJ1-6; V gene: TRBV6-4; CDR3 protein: CASSDTGGSPLHF
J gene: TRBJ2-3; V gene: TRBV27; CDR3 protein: CASSSPSDGDTQYF
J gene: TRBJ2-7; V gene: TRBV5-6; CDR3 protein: CASSLVGSYEQYF
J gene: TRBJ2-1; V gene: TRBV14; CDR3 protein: CASSQWTSGRNEQFF
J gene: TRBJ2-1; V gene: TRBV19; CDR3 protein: CASSDSEGLAVSYNEQFF
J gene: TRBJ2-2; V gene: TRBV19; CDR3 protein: CASSPRGDPTGELFF
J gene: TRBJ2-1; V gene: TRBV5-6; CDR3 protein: CASSLGSGGPNEQFF
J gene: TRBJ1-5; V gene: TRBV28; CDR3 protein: CASSFTGVGGQPQHF
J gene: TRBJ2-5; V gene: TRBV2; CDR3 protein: CASMIRGRGETQYF
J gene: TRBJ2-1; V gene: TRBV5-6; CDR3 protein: CASSLGFREFF
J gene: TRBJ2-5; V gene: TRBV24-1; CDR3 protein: CATFLAGEIEETQYF
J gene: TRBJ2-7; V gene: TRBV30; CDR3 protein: CAWSTGAYEQYF
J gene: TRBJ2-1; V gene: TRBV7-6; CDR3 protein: CASSLAGVGEQFF
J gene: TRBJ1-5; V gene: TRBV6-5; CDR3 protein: CASREGNGQPQHF
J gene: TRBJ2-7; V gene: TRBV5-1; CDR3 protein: CASSLRMGQGRTYEQYF
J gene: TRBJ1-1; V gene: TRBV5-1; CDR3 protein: CASSIRGQGVNTEAFF
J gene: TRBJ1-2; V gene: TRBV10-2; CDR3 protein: CASSDSTGRNYGYTF
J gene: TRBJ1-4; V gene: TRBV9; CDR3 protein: CASSAGYRPATNEKLFF
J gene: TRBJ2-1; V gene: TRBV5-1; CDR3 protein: CASSLVLGRGEQFF
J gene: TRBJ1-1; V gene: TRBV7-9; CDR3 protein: CASSQRVGGTEAFF
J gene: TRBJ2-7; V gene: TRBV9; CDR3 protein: CASSETGNGGEQYF
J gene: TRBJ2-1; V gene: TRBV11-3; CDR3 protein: CASSLGTVSYNEQFF
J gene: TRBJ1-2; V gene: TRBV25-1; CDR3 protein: CASSEGWQGHGYTF
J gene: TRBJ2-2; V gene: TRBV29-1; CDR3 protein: CSVDRGNTGELFF
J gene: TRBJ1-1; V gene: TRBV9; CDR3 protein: CASSVGQGSTEAFF
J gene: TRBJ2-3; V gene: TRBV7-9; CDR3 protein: CASSPQHGGGFPYTDTQYF